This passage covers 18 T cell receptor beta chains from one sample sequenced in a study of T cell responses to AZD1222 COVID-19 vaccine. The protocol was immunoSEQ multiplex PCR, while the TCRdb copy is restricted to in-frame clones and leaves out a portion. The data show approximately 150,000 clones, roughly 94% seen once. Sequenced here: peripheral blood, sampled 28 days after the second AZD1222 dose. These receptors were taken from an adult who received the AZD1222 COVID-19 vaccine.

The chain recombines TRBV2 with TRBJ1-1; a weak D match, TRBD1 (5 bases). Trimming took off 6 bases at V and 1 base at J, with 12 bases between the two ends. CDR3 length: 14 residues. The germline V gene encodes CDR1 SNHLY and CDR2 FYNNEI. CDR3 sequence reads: CASRVGTENTEAFF. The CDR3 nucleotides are TGTGCCAGCAGGGTTGGGACCGAGAACACTGAAGCTTTCTTT.

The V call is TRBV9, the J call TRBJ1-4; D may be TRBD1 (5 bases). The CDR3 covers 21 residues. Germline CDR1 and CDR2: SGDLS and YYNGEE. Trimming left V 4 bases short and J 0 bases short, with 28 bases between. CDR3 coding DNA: TGTGCCAGCAGCCCCATAGTTAGCGGGGGGTATTTGGATACAACTAATGAAAAACTGTTTTTT. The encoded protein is CASSPIVSGGYLDTTNEKLFF. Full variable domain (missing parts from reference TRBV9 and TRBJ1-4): DSGVTQTPKHLITATGQRVTLRCSPRSGDLSVYWYQQSLDQGLQFLIQYYNGEERAKGNILERFSAQQFPDLHSELNLSSLELGDSALYFCASSPIVSGGYLDTTNEKLFFGSGTQLSVL.

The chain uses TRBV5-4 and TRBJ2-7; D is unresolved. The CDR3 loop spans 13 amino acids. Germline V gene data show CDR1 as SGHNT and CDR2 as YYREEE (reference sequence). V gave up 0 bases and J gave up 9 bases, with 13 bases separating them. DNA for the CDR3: TGTGCCAGCAGCTTGGGAGGTCTAAGGGTGCAGTACTTC. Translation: CASSLGGLRVQYF.

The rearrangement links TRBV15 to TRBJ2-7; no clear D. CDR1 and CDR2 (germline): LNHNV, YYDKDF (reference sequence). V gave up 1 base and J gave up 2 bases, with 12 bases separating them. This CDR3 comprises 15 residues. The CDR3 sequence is CATSRASSAPYEQYF. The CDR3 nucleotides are TGTGCCACCAGCAGAGCATCCTCGGCCCCCTACGAGCAGTACTTC.

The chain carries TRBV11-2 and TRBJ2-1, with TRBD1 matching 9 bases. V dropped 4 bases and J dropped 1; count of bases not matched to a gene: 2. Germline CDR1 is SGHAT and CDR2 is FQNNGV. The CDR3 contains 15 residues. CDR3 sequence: CASSSQGASYNEQFF. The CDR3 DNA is TGTGCCAGCAGCTCACAGGGGGCGTCCTACAATGAGCAGTTCTTC.

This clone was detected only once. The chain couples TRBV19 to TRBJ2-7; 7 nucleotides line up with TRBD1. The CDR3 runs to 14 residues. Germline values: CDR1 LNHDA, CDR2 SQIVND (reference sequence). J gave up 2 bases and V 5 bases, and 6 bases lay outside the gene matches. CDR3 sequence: CASSPPGQPYEQYF. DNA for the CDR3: TGTGCCAGTAGTCCTCCGGGACAGCCCTACGAGCAGTACTTC. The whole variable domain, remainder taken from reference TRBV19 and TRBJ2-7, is DGGITQSPKYLFRKEGQNVTLSCEQNLNHDAMYWYRQDPGQGLRLIYYSQIVNDFQKGDIAEGYSVSREKKESFPLTVTSAQKNPTAFYLCASSPPGQPYEQYFGPGTRLTVT.

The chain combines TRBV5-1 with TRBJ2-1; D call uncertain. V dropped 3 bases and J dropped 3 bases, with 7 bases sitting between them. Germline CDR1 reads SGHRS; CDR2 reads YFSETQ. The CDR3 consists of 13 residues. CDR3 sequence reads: CASSSRGYNEQFF. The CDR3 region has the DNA TGCGCCAGCAGCTCCCGCGGCTACAATGAGCAGTTCTTC.

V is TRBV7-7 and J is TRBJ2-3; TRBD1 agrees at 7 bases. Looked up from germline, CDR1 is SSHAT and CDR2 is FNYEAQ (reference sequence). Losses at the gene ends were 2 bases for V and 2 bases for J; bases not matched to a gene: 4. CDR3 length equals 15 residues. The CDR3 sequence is CASSLRDSSTDTQYF. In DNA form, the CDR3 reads TGTGCCAGCAGCTTACGGGACAGTTCCACAGATACGCAGTATTTT.

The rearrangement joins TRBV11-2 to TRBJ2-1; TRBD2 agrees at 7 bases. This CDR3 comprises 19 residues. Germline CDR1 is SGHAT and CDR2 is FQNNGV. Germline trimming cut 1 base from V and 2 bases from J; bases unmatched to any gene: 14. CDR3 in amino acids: CASSLGNRLTSPPYNEQFF. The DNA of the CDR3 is TGTGCCAGCAGCTTAGGGAATAGACTGACTAGCCCCCCCTACAATGAGCAGTTCTTC.

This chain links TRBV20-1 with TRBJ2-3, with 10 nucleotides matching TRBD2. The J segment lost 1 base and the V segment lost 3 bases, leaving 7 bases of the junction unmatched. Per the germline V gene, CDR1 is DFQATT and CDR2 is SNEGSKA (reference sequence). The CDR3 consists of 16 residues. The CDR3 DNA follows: TGCAGTGCTAGTGTTAGCGGGAGGTCGGGCACAGATACGCAGTATTTT. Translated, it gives CSASVSGRSGTDTQYF.

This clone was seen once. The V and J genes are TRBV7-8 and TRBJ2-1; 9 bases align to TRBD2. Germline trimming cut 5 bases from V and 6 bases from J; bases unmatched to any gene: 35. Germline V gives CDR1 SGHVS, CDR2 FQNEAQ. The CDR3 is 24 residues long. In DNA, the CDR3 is TGTGCCAGCAGCCTCACGATTCGGTTGCGCCCTAAGAGGCGGGAGGGCCTGGCTCCCAATGAGCAGTTCTTC. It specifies CASSLTIRLRPKRREGLAPNEQFF.

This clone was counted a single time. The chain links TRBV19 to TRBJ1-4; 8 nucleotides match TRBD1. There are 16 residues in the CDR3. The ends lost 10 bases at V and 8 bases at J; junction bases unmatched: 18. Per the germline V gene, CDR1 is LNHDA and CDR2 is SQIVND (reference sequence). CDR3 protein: CATPADRGIRDEKLFF. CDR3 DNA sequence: TGTGCCACCCCCGCCGACAGGGGAATCAGAGACGAAAAACTGTTTTTT.

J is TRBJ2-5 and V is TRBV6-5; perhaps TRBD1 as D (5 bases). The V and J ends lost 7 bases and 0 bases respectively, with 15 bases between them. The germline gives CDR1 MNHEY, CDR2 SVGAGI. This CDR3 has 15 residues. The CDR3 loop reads CASTGQNLDQETQYF. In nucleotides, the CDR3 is TGTGCCAGCACTGGACAAAACCTAGACCAAGAGACCCAGTACTTC.

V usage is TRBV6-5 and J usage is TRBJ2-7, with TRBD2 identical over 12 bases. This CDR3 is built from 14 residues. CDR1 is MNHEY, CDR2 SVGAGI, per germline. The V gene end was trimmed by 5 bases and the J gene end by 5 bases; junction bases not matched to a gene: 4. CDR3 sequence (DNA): TGTGCCAGCAGTCTAGCGGGAGGGACCCACGAGCAGTACTTC. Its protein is CASSLAGGTHEQYF.

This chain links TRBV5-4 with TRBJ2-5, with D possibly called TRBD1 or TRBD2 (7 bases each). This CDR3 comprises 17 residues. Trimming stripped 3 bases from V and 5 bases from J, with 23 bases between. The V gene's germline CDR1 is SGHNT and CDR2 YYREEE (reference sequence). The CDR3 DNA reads TGTGCCAGCAGCTCGACTGGATTACAGGGGCGGGGGGAGACCCAGTACTTC. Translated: CASSSTGLQGRGETQYF.

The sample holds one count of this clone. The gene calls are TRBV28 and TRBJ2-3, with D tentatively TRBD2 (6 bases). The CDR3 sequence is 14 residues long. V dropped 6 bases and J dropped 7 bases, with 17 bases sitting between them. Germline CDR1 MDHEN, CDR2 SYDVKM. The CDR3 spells CASRGSGEAHTQYF. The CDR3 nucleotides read TGTGCCAGCAGGGGATCGGGGGAAGCACATACGCAGTATTTT.

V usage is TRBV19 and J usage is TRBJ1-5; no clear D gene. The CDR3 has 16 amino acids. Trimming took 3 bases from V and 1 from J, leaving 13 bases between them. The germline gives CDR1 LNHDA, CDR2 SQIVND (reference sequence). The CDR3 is CASSMGSPRSNQPQHF. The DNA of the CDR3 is TGTGCCAGTAGTATGGGCAGCCCACGGAGCAATCAGCCCCAGCATTTT.

The CDR3 bases are TGCGCCAGCAACCTTTACAGGGCCGGTGGCACTGAAGCTTTCTTT. Its protein product is CASNLYRAGGTEAFF. The chain uses TRBV10-2 and TRBJ1-1; maybe TRBD1 (6 bases). The CDR3 is 15 residues long. V was clipped by 7 bases and J by 4 bases, with 19 bases between them. Germline-derived CDR1 and CDR2 are WSHSY and SAAADI.